The rows below give T cell receptor beta chains drawn from one sample of a study of cytomegalovirus exposure and HLA in healthy donors. The assay was immunoSEQ multiplex PCR, and TCRdb's table has in-frame clones only and misses some. The sample holds approximately 280,000 clones, approximately 83% seen once. Source material: PBMCs. The receptors derive from a young woman in good health and CMV-seronegative. Each CDR3 is given with its conserved first and last residue. A D gene is named only where the DNA matches it firmly. Rows give clone size only sometimes, using once, few, many, or a class for an expanded clone.

D	J	V	size	DNA	CDR3
TRBD2	TRBJ2-1	TRBV27	NA	TGTGCCAGCAGTTCGAGGACTAGCGGGGGGAATGAGCAGTTCTTC	CASSSRTSGGNEQFF
TRBD2	TRBJ2-4	TRBV7-2	once	TGTGCCAGCAGCCAACGAATGAGCGGGACCGGGGAAAACATTCAGTACTTC	CASSQRMSGTGENIQYF
NA	TRBJ1-1	TRBV19	NA	TGTGCCAGTAGCATTGCGGACACTGAAGCTTTCTTT	CASSIADTEAFF
NA	TRBJ2-3	TRBV20-1	NA	TGCAGTGCTCCATTCACAGATACGCAGTATTTT	CSAPFTDTQYF
TRBD2	TRBJ2-7	TRBV5-1	NA	TGCGCCAGCAGCTTGGCGGGGGGGAGCTCCTACGAGCAGTACTTC	CASSLAGGSSYEQYF
TRBD1	TRBJ1-2	TRBV18	once	TGTGCCAGCTCCCCGGACAGGGCAGACTATGGCTACACCTTC	CASSPDRADYGYTF
TRBD1	TRBJ1-1	TRBV6-5	NA	TGTGCCAGCAGTTCGACAGGGGTCGTGAACACTGAAGCTTTCTTT	CASSSTGVVNTEAFF
NA	TRBJ1-3	TRBV10-1	few	TGCGCCAGCAGTGCTGGGGGGAGTGGAAACACCATATATTTT	CASSAGGSGNTIYF
TRBD2	TRBJ2-5	TRBV4-1	NA	TGCGCCAGCAGCCTCGGGACTACCAAAGAGACCCAGTACTTC	CASSLGTTKETQYF
TRBD2	TRBJ2-5	TRBV7-2	once	TGTGCCAGCAGCTTAACTTCGGGAGGCCCAGGGACCCAGTACTTC	CASSLTSGGPGTQYF
NA	TRBJ1-1	TRBV28	NA	TGTGCCAGCAGTTCCGGGAGTACGAACACTGAAGCTTTCTTT	CASSSGSTNTEAFF
TRBD2	TRBJ2-7	TRBV11-2	NA	TGTGCCAGCAGCCCCTGGACTAGCTTTCCCGAGCAGTACTTC	CASSPWTSFPEQYF
NA	TRBJ2-7	TRBV10-2	NA	TGCGCCAGCAGTTCCTCCTTCGGACAGACCTCCTACGAGCAGTACTTC	CASSSSFGQTSYEQYF
TRBD2	TRBJ2-7	TRBV2	NA	TGTGCCAGCAGTGAGAGAGCGGGAGCCCCCTCCTACGAGCAGTACTTC	CASSERAGAPSYEQYF
NA	TRBJ2-1	TRBV6-5	NA	TGTGCCAGCAGTACGGCCGGAGGGAAGGAAAATGAGCAGTTCTTC	CASSTAGGKENEQFF
TRBD1	TRBJ2-2	TRBV5-4	NA	TGTGCCAGCAGCTTTGGGGACAGGGGATTGGTCGGGGAGCTGTTTTTT	CASSFGDRGLVGELFF
NA	TRBJ1-6	TRBV27	NA	TGTGCCAGCACTCACAGGCGCTCAAATTCACCCCTCCACTTT	CASTHRRSNSPLHF
NA	TRBJ1-1	TRBV6-5	NA	TGTGCCAGCAGTTTTTCAGGGGTGAACACTGAAGCTTTCTTT	CASSFSGVNTEAFF
NA	TRBJ2-7	TRBV5-1	NA	TGCGCCAGCAGCTTGAAAGATCGGCGGGAGCAGTACTTC	CASSLKDRREQYF
NA	TRBJ2-7	TRBV9	NA	TGTGCCAGCAGCGTAGACGCAGGGGCCTCCTACGAGCAGTACTTC	CASSVDAGASYEQYF
TRBD2	TRBJ2-1	TRBV5-1	NA	TGCGCCAGCAGCGGGGCTAGCGGGAGTTGGAATGAGCAGTTCTTC	CASSGASGSWNEQFF
NA	TRBJ2-7	TRBV6-6	NA	TGTGCCAGCAGTTACTCGGTCAGGGAAGGCTACGAGCAGTACTTC	CASSYSVREGYEQYF
TRBD1	TRBJ1-1	TRBV30	NA	TGTGCCTGGAGTCGAGGACAGGGAGGCACTGAAGCTTTCTTT	CAWSRGQGGTEAFF
TRBD1	TRBJ1-4	TRBV4-1	NA	TGCGCCAGCAGCCGACTTCCCGGGACAGGGAAATCTAATGAAAAACTGTTTTTT	CASSRLPGTGKSNEKLFF
NA	TRBJ2-3	TRBV11-2	NA	TGTGCCAGCAGCTTAGGGGCATCCCCAACCAGCACAGATACGCAGTATTTT	CASSLGASPTSTDTQYF
TRBD2	TRBJ2-2	TRBV7-6	NA	TGTGCCAGCAGCTCGATAGTAGCGGGAGGTGGTAAGGGCACCGGGGAGCTGTTTTTT	CASSSIVAGGGKGTGELFF
NA	TRBJ1-1	TRBV5-8	NA	TGTGCCAGCAGCTACGTTAGGAACACTGAAGCTTTCTTT	CASSYVRNTEAFF
TRBD1	TRBJ1-1	TRBV30	NA	TGTGCCTGGAGTTCCGAGGGACAGGGGGCCTCAGGCACTGAAGCTTTCTTT	CAWSSEGQGASGTEAFF
TRBD2	TRBJ2-7	TRBV7-2	once	TGTGCCAGCAGCTCGGCCCCGGGGGGAGCCTACGAGCAGTACTTC	CASSSAPGGAYEQYF
TRBD2	TRBJ2-1	TRBV7-2	once	TGTGCCAGCAGCGACCTTAGCGGGGTCTACAATGAGCAGTTCTTC	CASSDLSGVYNEQFF
NA	TRBJ1-2	TRBV18	NA	TGTGCCAGCTCACCAGGCGGTCAGGGTAACTATGGCTACACCTTC	CASSPGGQGNYGYTF
TRBD2	TRBJ2-1	TRBV5-4	NA	TGTGCCAGCAGCTTGTCTAGCGGGGGGGCTGCCTACAATGAGCAGTTCTTC	CASSLSSGGAAYNEQFF
TRBD1	TRBJ1-1	TRBV2	NA	TGTGCCAGCAGCCATGGACAGGGTACGGCTGAAGCTTTCTTT	CASSHGQGTAEAFF
NA	TRBJ1-2	TRBV30	NA	TGTGCCTGGAGTGTTGACCAGGGTGGTGGCTACACCTTC	CAWSVDQGGGYTF
TRBD2	TRBJ2-7	TRBV2	NA	TGTGCCAGCAGTGACGGGACTAGCGGGCCGACCTACGAGCAGTACTTC	CASSDGTSGPTYEQYF
NA	TRBJ2-7	TRBV5-1	NA	TGCGCCAGCAGCTTGGTGGGGGGAGGTTTGAGCTACGAGCAGTACTTC	CASSLVGGGLSYEQYF
NA	TRBJ1-1	TRBV6-4	NA	TGTGCCAGCAGTGACTCCCACATGAACACTGAAGCTTTCTTT	CASSDSHMNTEAFF
NA	TRBJ2-3	TRBV27	NA	TGTGCCAGCAGTTTTTGGCGGGGCGCTAGCACAGATACGCAGTATTTT	CASSFWRGASTDTQYF
NA	TRBJ1-5	TRBV6-1	NA	TGTGCCAGCAGTCGAACATATAGCAATCAGCCCCAGCATTTT	CASSRTYSNQPQHF
NA	TRBJ1-2	TRBV7-6	NA	TGTGCCAGCAGCTCGCGGGGGCAGGGCGCCTCTAACTATGGCTACACCTTC	CASSSRGQGASNYGYTF
NA	TRBJ1-2	TRBV27	NA	TGTGCCAGCAGTCGACGGGGGTTCTATGGCTACACCTTC	CASSRRGFYGYTF